The source of this T cell receptor (beta chain) is a study of T cell repertoires in cytomegalovirus infection. Study at large: Matching HLA type, along with CMV infection, was indicated by public TCR beta signatures.

TCRdb processed the reads anew with MiXCR; each CDR3 protein has one entry. Among 400,000 to 550,000 distinct CDR3 sequences listed, roughly 10% were seen once. The V gene lost 4 bases and the J gene lost 0 bases, with 11 bases spanning the gap. The germline gives CDR1 MNHNS, CDR2 SASEGT. CDR3 size: 15 residues. The table lists this clonotype with many counts. The sequencing sample was made of PBMCs. The chain employs TRBV6-1 and TRBJ2-3; the D is unclear. This receptor was identified in a human donor in good health (CMV status not recorded). Some clones in this sample may be carry-over from other donors' samples. CDR3 region: CASSAATVSTDTQYF. The CDR3 region has the DNA TGTGCCAGCAGTGCGGCGACGGTGAGCACAGATACGCAGTATTTT.